This entry features one T cell receptor (beta chain) sequence. Its antigen is currently not known. Qualities for individual bases were not recorded, and no much larger clone is one base off. The data were obtained in a study of cytomegalovirus exposure and HLA in healthy donors (dated by TCRdb to the late 2010s). The study in broad terms: The 650 to 800 repertoires of the first cohort and the approximately 110 validation repertoires were produced on the same platform, according to a later analysis. Besides the first cohort of hundreds of subjects, a separate validation cohort made up of 95 to 150 different subjects was used. The study combined high-throughput TCR immunosequencing, statistical association of individual TCRs with disease status, and machine learning to predict cytomegalovirus infection status. The study aimed to test whether signatures of past pathogen exposure could be identified by cataloging public T cell receptors.

The germline V gene yields MNHNS for CDR1 and SASEGT for CDR2. From cysteine to phenylalanine, the CDR3 is 13 amino acids long. The only DNA kept is the CDR3, 39 bases in frame from the first base. Ends trimmed: V by 6 bases, J by 7 bases; bases unmatched to a gene: 4. Here is what the overall study found, with its caveats: According to the authors, the approach could potentially be generalized to other disease states and immunological phenotypes. In vitro tests confirmed that a few of the cytomegalovirus-associated TCR beta chains recognize cytomegalovirus antigens. Of the cluster scores, roughly 95% were above 0 in a later analysis, which found that TCRs clustered in the first cohort also tended to co-occur in the approximately 110 validation repertoires. The classifier was reported to diagnose cytomegalovirus status with high specificity and sensitivity in both the original cohort and the validation cohort. A later analysis had no HLA typing for the validation cohort, so co-occurrence there was scored across all 120 or so repertoires. Most TCR sequences were seen in very few donors, while some public TCRs were found in many individuals. The study gave a list of 150 to 200 TCR beta chains associated with cytomegalovirus.

The library was generated by the immunoSEQ multiplex PCR assay. Per the source publication's procedure: To diagnose cytomegalovirus status from the catalog of TCR beta chain sequences, a statistical classification framework was built. TCRdb re-hosts the immuneACCESS table, in-frame sequences only. Its copies lack some clones; in the studies checked, an unresolved V gene accounts for under half of them, and the cause for the rest is not known. V and J calls and clone size are as listed in that table; D and trimming were resolved from the DNA. This sample comprises 250,000 to 400,000 clones, approximately 86% of them detected only once. Over 0.9% of the sample rests with the top ten. The donors belonged to the validation cohort of over a hundred subjects, which was separate from the roughly 700-subject first cohort.

The TCR originated in a man aged 30-40 years in good health and CMV-seronegative. Sample: PBMCs. Recombination connected TRBV6-1 to TRBJ2-1; the central 9 bases match TRBD1. The CDR3 in this case is CASRTGGGNEQFF. The nucleotide sequence reads TGTGCCAGCAGGACAGGGGGTGGGAATGAGCAGTTCTTC.